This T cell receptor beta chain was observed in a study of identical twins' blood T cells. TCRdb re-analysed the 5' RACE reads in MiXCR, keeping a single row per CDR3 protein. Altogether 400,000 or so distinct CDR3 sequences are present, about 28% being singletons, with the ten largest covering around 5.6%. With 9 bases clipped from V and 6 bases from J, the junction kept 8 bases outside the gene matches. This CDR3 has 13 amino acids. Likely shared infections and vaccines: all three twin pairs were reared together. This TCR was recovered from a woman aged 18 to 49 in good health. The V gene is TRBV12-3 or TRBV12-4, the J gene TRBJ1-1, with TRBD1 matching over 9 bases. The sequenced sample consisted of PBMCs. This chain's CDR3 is CASLRDRVSEAFF. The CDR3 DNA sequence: TGTGCCAGTTTAAGGGACAGGGTGTCTGAAGCTTTCTTT.